Listed here are 29 T cell receptor beta chains from one sample, sequenced in a study of T cell repertoires in cytomegalovirus infection. The antigens these receptors bind are not known. TCRdb fed the reads into MiXCR, producing one record per CDR3 protein. The table lists 800,000 to 950,000 distinct CDR3 sequences, over 25% of them singletons. Sequenced here: cultured CD8+ T cells from PBMCs, sampled from culture after CMV antigen stimulation. The receptors come from a human donor in good health (CMV status not recorded). Some clones in this sample may be carry-over from other donors' samples.

In this sample, this clonotype turned up many times. The J gene is TRBJ2-3, the V gene TRBV11-3; perhaps D is TRBD1 or TRBD2 (5 bases each). Germline CDR1 reads SGHNT; CDR2 reads YENEEA. V lost 5 bases, J lost 4 bases, and 16 bases lay in between. The CDR3 length is 15 residues. This chain's CDR3 is CASSPRDQKADTQYF. DNA of the CDR3: TGTGCCAGCAGCCCCCGGGACCAAAAGGCAGATACGCAGTATTTT.

This clonotype was seen a few times. V and J are TRBV5-5 and TRBJ2-2, with D possibly matching TRBD1 (6 bases). The CDR3 length is 19 residues. The germline CDR1 and CDR2 sequences are SGHKS and YYEKEE (reference sequence). Trimming stripped 4 bases from V and 1 base from J, with 23 bases between. CDR3 loop: CASSQKDRLRRGNTGELFF. The CDR3 DNA is TGTGCCAGCAGCCAAAAGGACAGACTTAGAAGGGGGAACACCGGGGAGCTGTTTTTT.

The V and J genes are TRBV6-5 and TRBJ2-1, with D possibly TRBD1 on 6 matching bases. Germline V gene sequence: CDR1 MNHEY, CDR2 SVGAGI. Trimming stripped 3 bases from V and 7 bases from J, with 13 bases between. This CDR3 region has 14 residues. In nucleotides, the CDR3 is TGTGCCAGCAGTTATCGAAAGGGGGAAAATGAGCAGTTCTTC. It specifies CASSYRKGENEQFF.

The chain employs TRBV27 and TRBJ1-1; no clear D. This CDR3 contains 13 residues. The germline gives CDR1 MNHEY, CDR2 SMNVEV (reference sequence). The ends were cut back, 2 bases at V and 8 bases at J, with 12 bases in the middle. CDR3 loop: CASSLGPYLEAFF. DNA for the CDR3: TGTGCCAGCAGTTTAGGGCCTTATTTAGAAGCTTTCTTT.

The CDR3 loop reads CASSQAWGEQFF. CDR3 nucleotides: TGCGCCAGCAGCCAAGCCTGGGGTGAGCAGTTCTTC. The chain combines TRBV4-3 with TRBJ2-1; D is uncertain. V lost 1 base and J 9 bases, leaving 7 bases between the germline ends. The CDR3 length is 12 residues. Germline CDR1 LGHNA, CDR2 YSLEER.

The chain couples TRBV3-1 to TRBJ2-3; D assignment may be TRBD1 or TRBD2 (6 bases each). From germline, CDR1 is LGHDT and CDR2 YNNKEL (reference sequence). Trimming pared 3 bases from V and 4 bases from J, leaving 17 bases between. The CDR3 sequence is 16 residues long. CDR3: CASSHPPIGGPDTQYF. In DNA, the CDR3 is TGTGCCAGCAGCCACCCCCCAATCGGGGGCCCAGATACGCAGTATTTT.

The rearrangement joins TRBV12-3 or TRBV12-4 to TRBJ1-1, with 10 positions matching TRBD1. The CDR3 extends over 13 amino acids. V shed 6 bases, J shed 7 bases, and the junction held 5 bases outside the gene matches. In nucleotides, the CDR3 is TGTGCCAGCAGGAGGACAGGGGGGGATGAAGCTTTCTTT. It yields the protein CASRRTGGDEAFF.

This clonotype was observed a single time. The chain combines TRBV7-3 with TRBJ2-7, with 7 positions matching TRBD2. V was pared by 3 bases and J by 3 bases, with 8 bases of the junction left unmatched. The CDR3 length is 15 residues. Germline assignment: CDR1 SGHTA and CDR2 FQGTGA. For the CDR3, the DNA is TGTGCCAGCAGCTTCCACGATAGGGAGGGCTACGAGCAGTACGTC. Residues: CASSFHDREGYEQYV.

In regard to this clonotype: At one end, the junction sequence differs from germline, possibly due to a read error. The V gene is TRBV7-6, the J gene TRBJ2-2, with D tentatively TRBD1 (5 bases). Germline CDR1 reads SGHVS; CDR2 reads FNYEAQ. The CDR3 sequence is 16 residues long. The CDR3 DNA reads as TGTGTCAGCAGCTTCAAAGGGGCGGTGAACACCGGGGAGCTGTTTTTT. Amino acid sequence: CVSSFKGAVNTGELFF. Drawing the rest from reference TRBV7-6 and TRBJ2-2, the complete variable domain is GAGVSQSPRYKVTKRGQDVALRCDPISGHVSLYWYRQALGQGPEFLTYFNYEAQQDKSGLPNDRFSAERPEGSISTLTIQRTEQRDSAMYRCVSSFKGAVNTGELFFGEGSRLTVL.

J is TRBJ2-2 and V is TRBV24-1; D remains unclear. The V and J ends lost 3 bases and 0 bases respectively, with 7 bases between them. Germline V gene data show CDR1 as KGHDR and CDR2 as SFDVKD. This CDR3 region has 15 residues. This CDR3 is CATSDHTTNTGELFF. CDR3 DNA: TGTGCCACCAGTGATCACACAACGAACACCGGGGAGCTGTTTTTT.

The V and J genes are TRBV27 and TRBJ1-2; TRBD1 is a possible D gene (5 bases). This CDR3 spans 14 amino acids. Germline V gives CDR1 MNHEY, CDR2 SMNVEV (reference sequence). The V end lost 0 bases, the J end lost 4 bases, and 9 bases lay between the germline ends. The CDR3 is CASSLSSGLYGYTF. DNA of the CDR3: TGTGCCAGCAGTTTATCCTCAGGGCTCTATGGCTACACCTTC.

For the CDR3, the DNA is TGTGCCAGCAGCTTGGGTGGCTTAGGATCCACTGAAGCTTTCTTT. It specifies CASSLGGLGSTEAFF. The chain uses TRBV7-6 and TRBJ1-1; D not resolved. Trimming took 3 bases from V and 4 from J, leaving 15 bases between them. The CDR3 covers 15 residues. Germline V gene lookup returns CDR1 SGHVS and CDR2 FNYEAQ.

This chain joins TRBV5-6 and TRBJ1-1; 10 positions agree with TRBD1. CDR1 is SGHDT, CDR2 YYEEEE, per germline. This CDR3 has 15 residues. J gave up 5 bases and V 0 bases, and 4 bases lay outside the gene matches. The CDR3 reads CASSLGDRGGTEAFF. In DNA, the CDR3 is TGTGCCAGCAGCTTGGGGGACAGGGGTGGGACTGAAGCTTTCTTT.

V usage is TRBV19 and J usage is TRBJ1-1; no definite D call. CDR3 length equals 16 residues. The germline V and J ends were trimmed by 0 bases and 0 bases, with 11 bases remaining between them. CDR1 and CDR2 from the germline V gene are LNHDA and SQIVND (reference sequence). CDR3: CASSIDLGSMNTEAFF. CDR3 sequence (DNA): TGTGCCAGTAGTATAGATCTGGGCAGTATGAACACTGAAGCTTTCTTT. Using reference TRBV19 and TRBJ1-1 for the parts outside the CDR3, the full variable domain is DGGITQSPKYLFRKEGQNVTLSCEQNLNHDAMYWYRQDPGQGLRLIYYSQIVNDFQKGDIAEGYSVSREKKESFPLTVTSAQKNPTAFYLCASSIDLGSMNTEAFFGQGTRLTVV.

This sequence joins TRBV27 and TRBJ2-7, with 11 nucleotides matching TRBD2. The germline CDR1 and CDR2 sequences are MNHEY and SMNVEV (reference sequence). The CDR3 contains 16 residues. Losses at the gene ends were 6 bases for V and 4 bases for J; bases not matched to a gene: 11. CDR3 bases: TGTGCCAGCAGGTCCCGAATAGGACTAGCGGGTTACGAGCAGTACGTC. Translated, it gives CASRSRIGLAGYEQYV.

This clonotype has a count of ten or more. This rearrangement joins TRBV7-8 to TRBJ1-5, with D perhaps matching TRBD1 (5 bases). V was clipped by 1 base and J by 0 bases, with 10 bases between them. The CDR3 is 16 residues long. From germline, CDR1 is SGHVS and CDR2 FQNEAQ. The CDR3 is CASSLDGGDSNQPQHF. CDR3 sequence (DNA): TGTGCCAGCAGCTTAGATGGGGGGGATAGCAATCAGCCCCAGCATTTT.

This sequence joins TRBV7-2 and TRBJ2-7, with TRBD2 matching over 8 bases. CDR1 and CDR2 (germline): SGHTA, FQGNSA. CDR3 length equals 14 residues. The V and J ends lost 1 base and 7 bases, in that order; junction bases with no gene match: 6. CDR3 in amino acids: CASSLVGGAEEQYV. As DNA, the CDR3 is TGTGCCAGCAGCTTAGTCGGGGGGGCGGAAGAGCAGTACGTC.

The chain uses TRBV6-5 and TRBJ2-3; tentatively, D is TRBD2 (6 bases). This CDR3 is built from 15 residues. V was clipped by 2 bases and J by 2 bases, with 11 bases between them. The germline CDR1 and CDR2 sequences are MNHEY and SVGAGI. CDR3 DNA sequence: TGTGCCAGCAGTTACGGGGGACTTCTCACAGATACGCAGTATTTT. Encoded protein: CASSYGGLLTDTQYF.

This clonotype was seen more than once but under ten times. This chain joins TRBV27 and TRBJ2-7, with 7 nucleotides matching TRBD2. The germline V gene has CDR1 MNHEY and CDR2 SMNVEV (reference sequence). The trim removed 3 bases at V and 3 bases at J, leaving 8 bases unmatched. There are 15 residues in the CDR3. CDR3 sequence reads: CASSFGRGDVYEQYF. The CDR3, as DNA: TGTGCCAGCAGTTTTGGACGGGGGGATGTCTACGAGCAGTACTTC.

The chain combines TRBV4-1 with TRBJ2-3; tentative D call: TRBD2 (7 bases). Per the germline V gene, CDR1 is MGHRA and CDR2 is YSYEKL. CDR3 length equals 16 residues. V dropped 0 bases and J dropped 4 bases, with 14 bases sitting between them. CDR3 coding DNA: TGCGCCAGCAGCCAAGAAGGGGTGGGGGGGCCAGATACGCAGTATTTT. This codes for CASSQEGVGGPDTQYF.

The chain joins TRBV20-1 to TRBJ1-6, with a tentative D call TRBD1 (6 bases). The CDR3 extends over 14 amino acids. V lost 7 bases and J 9 bases, leaving 19 bases between the germline ends. The V gene's germline CDR1 is DFQATT and CDR2 SNEGSKA (reference sequence). DNA for the CDR3: TGCAGTGTGCAACAGGGACGAAGGGGTTCACCCCTCCACTTT. It encodes CSVQQGRRGSPLHF.

Many counts were recorded for this clonotype. The chain links TRBV5-4 to TRBJ1-5; no definite D call. The V gene's germline CDR1 is SGHNT and CDR2 YYREEE (reference sequence). The germline V and J ends were trimmed by 0 bases and 12 bases, with 13 bases remaining between them. The CDR3 sequence is 13 residues long. Written as DNA, the CDR3 is TGTGCCAGCAGCTTGGTAATAGGTACCCTCCAGCATTTT. This translates into CASSLVIGTLQHF. The full variable domain, rest sourced from reference TRBV5-4 and TRBJ1-5, is ETGVTQSPTHLIKTRGQQVTLRCSSQSGHNTVSWYQQALGQGPQFIFQYYREEENGRGNFPPRFSGLQFPNYSSELNVNALELDDSALYLCASSLVIGTLQHFGDGTRLSIL.

The chain joins TRBV6-1 to TRBJ1-4; tentative D call: TRBD1 (6 bases). The germline V and J ends were trimmed by 7 bases and 6 bases, with 15 bases remaining between them. The CDR3 is 14 amino acids. Germline lookup yields CDR1 MNHNS and CDR2 SASEGT. Written as DNA, the CDR3 is TGTGCCAGCACCAAACAGGGAGGGGATGAAAAACTGTTTTTT. Protein: CASTKQGGDEKLFF.

The table lists this clonotype with a few counts. The chain employs TRBV4-3 and TRBJ2-3, with D unclear. This CDR3 is built from 17 residues. Trimming left V 0 bases short and J 0 bases short, with 13 bases between. Germline V gives CDR1 LGHNA, CDR2 YSLEER. CDR3 coding DNA: TGCGCCAGCAGCCAAGAAACGACGGCCGCAAGCACAGATACGCAGTATTTT. This encodes CASSQETTAASTDTQYF.

The chain links TRBV7-9 to TRBJ2-6, with D perhaps TRBD2 (5 bases). The CDR3 runs 18 residues. Trimming stripped 1 base from V and 3 bases from J, with 16 bases between. The germline V gene encodes CDR1 SEHNR and CDR2 FQNEAQ (reference sequence). CDR3 loop: CASSLEARQEDGANVLTF. The CDR3 DNA reads as TGTGCCAGCAGCTTAGAGGCACGCCAGGAGGATGGGGCCAACGTCCTGACTTTC.

Remarks on this clonotype: At one end the junction does not follow the germline gene, possibly because of a read error. V is TRBV19 and J is TRBJ2-2, with 9 bases matching TRBD1. Germline CDR1 is LNHDA and CDR2 is SQIVND (reference sequence). This CDR3 has 18 amino acids. CDR3 region: CVSTDLLAGTGKTGELFF. CDR3 in DNA: TGTGTCAGTACCGATCTTCTGGCCGGGACAGGGAAGACCGGGGAGCTGTTTTTT. Full variable domain (remainder filled in from reference TRBV19 and TRBJ2-2): DGGITQSPKYLFRKEGQNVTLSCEQNLNHDAMYWYRQDPGQGLRLIYYSQIVNDFQKGDIAEGYSVSREKKESFPLTVTSAQKNPTAFYLCVSTDLLAGTGKTGELFFGEGSRLTVL.

This clonotype came up a few times. The gene calls are TRBV4-1 and TRBJ1-1; 7 bases map to TRBD1. The V gene end was trimmed by 4 bases and the J gene end by 6 bases; junction bases not matched to a gene: 5. This CDR3 region has 13 residues. Per germline, CDR1 MGHRA and CDR2 YSYEKL. The CDR3 DNA is TGCGCCAGCAGCCCTACAGGGGACCCTGAAGCTTTCTTT. Protein: CASSPTGDPEAFF.

V usage is TRBV27 and J usage is TRBJ2-7; maybe TRBD1 (6 bases). Deletions cut 2 bases from V and 3 bases from J, with 8 bases between. Germline CDR1 MNHEY, CDR2 SMNVEV (reference sequence). This CDR3 has 13 amino acids. CDR3 in amino acids: CASSLEGDYEQYF. As DNA, the CDR3 is TGTGCCAGCAGTTTAGAGGGGGACTACGAGCAGTACTTC.

This clonotype was observed a handful of times. DNA for the CDR3: TGTGCCAGCAGCATTCCCACTAGCGGGGCCTCCTACAATGAGCAGTTCTTC. Encoded protein: CASSIPTSGASYNEQFF. V is TRBV7-6 and J is TRBJ2-1, with 10 bases matching TRBD2. The V segment lost 5 bases and the J segment 0 bases; nucleotides outside the gene matches: 7. CDR1 is SGHVS and CDR2 is FNYEAQ in the germline V gene. This CDR3 comprises 17 residues.